The rows below give T cell receptor beta chains drawn from one sample of a study of T cells in Graves' hyperthyroidism and ophthalmopathy. TCRdb redid the calling of the multiplex PCR reads with MiXCR, one entry per CDR3 protein. The data hold hundreds of thousands of distinct CDR3 sequences, with around 17% observed a single time. The sequenced sample was blood. The origin of the receptors is a woman younger than 30 with Graves' ophthalmopathy. CDR3s include the opening cysteine and the closing phenylalanine or tryptophan. The order of the fields is J gene, D gene, clone size, V gene, CDR3 DNA, CDR3 protein. D genes are given only for firm matches. Size values are once, few and many counts, or a class for expanded clones, and some rows have none.

J gene: TRBJ2-5; D gene: TRBD2; clone size: -; V gene: TRBV29-1; CDR3 DNA: TGCAGCGGTGGGGGGGGGGGGGGGGAGACCCAGTACTTC; CDR3 protein: CSGGGGGGETQYF
J gene: TRBJ1-1; D gene: TRBD1; clone size: many; V gene: TRBV30; CDR3 DNA: TGTGCCTGCCAGACAGGGGCCATTATGAACACTGAAGCTTTCTTT; CDR3 protein: CACQTGAIMNTEAFF
J gene: TRBJ1-6; D gene: -; clone size: many; V gene: TRBV28; CDR3 DNA: TGTGCCAGCAGTATTACAGGCAATTCACCCCTCCACTTT; CDR3 protein: CASSITGNSPLHF
J gene: TRBJ2-1; D gene: TRBD2; clone size: many; V gene: TRBV29-1; CDR3 DNA: TGCAGCTCGAGGGGGGTAGCGGGGGCGACCTCCTACAATGAGCAGTTCTTC; CDR3 protein: CSSRGVAGATSYNEQFF
J gene: TRBJ2-7; D gene: -; clone size: many; V gene: TRBV30; CDR3 DNA: TGTGCCTGGAGCGGGTTCTACGAGCAGTACTTC; CDR3 protein: CAWSGFYEQYF
J gene: TRBJ1-2; D gene: -; clone size: many; V gene: TRBV12-3/TRBV12-4; CDR3 DNA: TGTGCCATCCAACCGTCTAGCGACTATGGCTACACCTTC; CDR3 protein: CAIQPSSDYGYTF
J gene: TRBJ1-5; D gene: -; clone size: many; V gene: TRBV6-2/TRBV6-3; CDR3 DNA: TGTGCCAGCAAATTAGACAGGAGTTATCAGCCCCAGCATTTT; CDR3 protein: CASKLDRSYQPQHF
J gene: TRBJ2-2; D gene: -; clone size: many; V gene: TRBV3-1; CDR3 DNA: TGTGCCAGCAGCCAAGTTAGGGGCGGGGAGCTGTTTTTT; CDR3 protein: CASSQVRGGELFF
J gene: TRBJ2-7; D gene: -; clone size: few; V gene: TRBV5-5; CDR3 DNA: TGTGCCAGCAGCAGGGCTTCTCCGCGGGGCTACGAGCAGTACTTC; CDR3 protein: CASSRASPRGYEQYF
J gene: TRBJ2-1; D gene: TRBD1; clone size: -; V gene: TRBV28; CDR3 DNA: TGTGCCAGCAGTTCGGCGAGGGGGCGGCACAATGAGCAGTTCTTC; CDR3 protein: CASSSARGRHNEQFF
J gene: TRBJ2-1; D gene: -; clone size: many; V gene: TRBV9; CDR3 DNA: TGTGCCAGCAGCACCCGACAAAATGAGCAGTTCTTC; CDR3 protein: CASSTRQNEQFF
J gene: TRBJ2-7; D gene: TRBD1; clone size: many; V gene: TRBV28; CDR3 DNA: TGTGCCAGCAGTCCATCGACAGGGCACACCTACGAGCAGTACTTC; CDR3 protein: CASSPSTGHTYEQYF
J gene: TRBJ2-7; D gene: -; clone size: many; V gene: TRBV5-1; CDR3 DNA: TGCGCCAGCAGCCTCCGGGAACTCACCTACGAGCAGTACTTC; CDR3 protein: CASSLRELTYEQYF
J gene: TRBJ2-7; D gene: TRBD1; clone size: many; V gene: TRBV20-1; CDR3 DNA: TGCAGTGCTAGTGCAGGGGGCGAGCTTCCCTCCTACGAGCAGTACTTC; CDR3 protein: CSASAGGELPSYEQYF
J gene: TRBJ2-3; D gene: -; clone size: many; V gene: TRBV3-1; CDR3 DNA: TGTGCCAGCAGCATCCGGGCAGATACGCAGTATTTT; CDR3 protein: CASSIRADTQYF
J gene: TRBJ2-1; D gene: -; clone size: -; V gene: TRBV20-1; CDR3 DNA: TGCAGTGCTAGAGTGAGAGACCATGAGCAGTTCTTC; CDR3 protein: CSARVRDHEQFF
J gene: TRBJ1-2; D gene: TRBD1; clone size: -; V gene: TRBV20-1; CDR3 DNA: TGCAGTGCTGTCCGCCCCGGGACAGGGGGTACTAACTATGGCTACACCTTC; CDR3 protein: CSAVRPGTGGTNYGYTF
J gene: TRBJ1-2; D gene: -; clone size: many; V gene: TRBV28; CDR3 DNA: TGTGCCAGCAGCCCTGCAGGGGAAGCTAACTATGGCTACACCTTC; CDR3 protein: CASSPAGEANYGYTF
J gene: TRBJ1-2; D gene: TRBD1; clone size: many; V gene: TRBV28; CDR3 DNA: TGTGCCAGCAGCATCGGGACAGTTAACTATGGCTACACCTTC; CDR3 protein: CASSIGTVNYGYTF
J gene: TRBJ2-1; D gene: -; clone size: many; V gene: TRBV6-1; CDR3 DNA: TGTGCCAGCAGTCGGACGGACTTATCCTACAATGAGCAGTTCTTC; CDR3 protein: CASSRTDLSYNEQFF
J gene: TRBJ1-4; D gene: TRBD1; clone size: few; V gene: TRBV9; CDR3 DNA: TGTGCCAGCAGCGTAGAGGGGACAGGGGTTGAAAAACTGTTTTTT; CDR3 protein: CASSVEGTGVEKLFF
J gene: TRBJ1-1; D gene: -; clone size: many; V gene: TRBV2; CDR3 DNA: TGTGCCAGCAGTGAAGGAACTGAAGCTTTCTTT; CDR3 protein: CASSEGTEAFF
J gene: TRBJ1-1; D gene: -; clone size: few; V gene: TRBV5-1; CDR3 DNA: TGCGCCAGCAGCCCGGAAAGGGGGGGGACCGCTGAAGCTTTCTTT; CDR3 protein: CASSPERGGTAEAFF
J gene: TRBJ1-2; D gene: -; clone size: many; V gene: TRBV28; CDR3 DNA: TGTGCCAGCAGTCCGCCACAGCGACCTAACTATGGCTACACCTTC; CDR3 protein: CASSPPQRPNYGYTF
J gene: TRBJ2-7; D gene: TRBD2; clone size: many; V gene: TRBV11-2; CDR3 DNA: TGTGCCAGCAGCTTAGGGTCGGGAGGTGCCTACGAGCAGTACTTC; CDR3 protein: CASSLGSGGAYEQYF
J gene: TRBJ1-2; D gene: -; clone size: many; V gene: TRBV5-8; CDR3 DNA: TGTGCCAGCAGCTTATCCGTCGGGAGGAACTATGGCTACACCTTC; CDR3 protein: CASSLSVGRNYGYTF
J gene: TRBJ2-3; D gene: TRBD2; clone size: many; V gene: TRBV28; CDR3 DNA: TGTGCCAGCAGTTACGGGGGGGTGAGGGGCACAGATACGCAGTATTTT; CDR3 protein: CASSYGGVRGTDTQYF
J gene: TRBJ2-7; D gene: TRBD1; clone size: many; V gene: TRBV6-2/TRBV6-3; CDR3 DNA: TGTGCCAGCAGTTTCAACCCGGGACAGGGACTTTTCTACGAGCAGTACTTC; CDR3 protein: CASSFNPGQGLFYEQYF
J gene: TRBJ1-5; D gene: -; clone size: -; V gene: TRBV10-3; CDR3 DNA: TGTGCCATCAGTGAGTCGGCGGGACTTCAGCCCCAGCATTTT; CDR3 protein: CAISESAGLQPQHF
J gene: TRBJ1-2; D gene: -; clone size: many; V gene: TRBV20-1; CDR3 DNA: TGCAGTGCTATAGAAACAGGGAACTATGGCTACACCTTC; CDR3 protein: CSAIETGNYGYTF
J gene: TRBJ2-1; D gene: TRBD1; clone size: many; V gene: TRBV28; CDR3 DNA: TGTGCCAGCAGACAGGGGGCGCTTGAGCAGTTCTTC; CDR3 protein: CASRQGALEQFF
J gene: TRBJ2-7; D gene: TRBD1; clone size: many; V gene: TRBV28; CDR3 DNA: TGTGCCAGCAGTTCGACAGGGGTCTACGAGCAGTACTTC; CDR3 protein: CASSSTGVYEQYF
J gene: TRBJ2-5; D gene: -; clone size: few; V gene: TRBV5-1; CDR3 DNA: TGCGCCAGCAGCTTGGACGGCCGGGAGGAGACCCAGTACTTC; CDR3 protein: CASSLDGREETQYF
J gene: TRBJ2-7; D gene: -; clone size: few; V gene: TRBV6-1; CDR3 DNA: TGTGCCAGCAGCTACGACGTGGGGGGTTATTGGTACGAGCAGTACTTC; CDR3 protein: CASSYDVGGYWYEQYF
J gene: TRBJ2-7; D gene: -; clone size: many; V gene: TRBV28; CDR3 DNA: TGTGCCAGCAGTTTCGGGACTGGAGCCTACGAGCAGTACTTC; CDR3 protein: CASSFGTGAYEQYF
J gene: TRBJ1-4; D gene: TRBD1; clone size: many; V gene: TRBV4-1; CDR3 DNA: TGCGCCAGCAGCCAGGCCGATCTACAGGGGAGAGAAAAACTGTTTTTT; CDR3 protein: CASSQADLQGREKLFF
J gene: TRBJ2-3; D gene: -; clone size: many; V gene: TRBV5-1; CDR3 DNA: TGCGCCAGCAGCTTGGGTCCTAGGGGTACAGATACGCAGTATTTT; CDR3 protein: CASSLGPRGTDTQYF
J gene: TRBJ1-1; D gene: TRBD1; clone size: many; V gene: TRBV5-1; CDR3 DNA: TGCGCCAGCAGCCGACAGGGCCCTGAAGCTTTCTTT; CDR3 protein: CASSRQGPEAFF
J gene: TRBJ2-7; D gene: TRBD1; clone size: few; V gene: TRBV4-2; CDR3 DNA: TGTGCCAGCAGCCAAGAGCAACAGGGGGACTACGAGCAGTACTTC; CDR3 protein: CASSQEQQGDYEQYF
J gene: TRBJ1-5; D gene: -; clone size: few; V gene: TRBV6-1; CDR3 DNA: TGTGCCAGCAGCAGGGTCAGCAATCAGCCCCAGCATTTT; CDR3 protein: CASSRVSNQPQHF
J gene: TRBJ2-5; D gene: TRBD1; clone size: many; V gene: TRBV7-6; CDR3 DNA: TGTGCCAGCAGCTTAGAATGGCAGGGGGCAGGAGAGACCCAGTACTTC; CDR3 protein: CASSLEWQGAGETQYF
J gene: TRBJ1-5; D gene: -; clone size: many; V gene: TRBV6-2/TRBV6-3; CDR3 DNA: TGTGCCAGCAGTTCCGGCGGGGCGGGTCAGCCCCAGCATTTT; CDR3 protein: CASSSGGAGQPQHF
J gene: TRBJ1-1; D gene: TRBD1; clone size: many; V gene: TRBV28; CDR3 DNA: TGTGCCAGCAGTTTCAATCGATGGGACAGGGTAACTGAAGCTTTCTTT; CDR3 protein: CASSFNRWDRVTEAFF
J gene: TRBJ1-4; D gene: -; clone size: many; V gene: TRBV7-9; CDR3 DNA: TGTGCCAGCAGCTTCTCAAACCGGGACATAAATGAAAAACTGTTTTTT; CDR3 protein: CASSFSNRDINEKLFF
J gene: TRBJ2-5; D gene: -; clone size: few; V gene: TRBV9; CDR3 DNA: TGTGCCAGCAGCGTAGTCGGAGAAGAGACCCAGTACTTC; CDR3 protein: CASSVVGEETQYF
J gene: TRBJ1-5; D gene: -; clone size: many; V gene: TRBV19; CDR3 DNA: TGTGCCAGTAGTATAGAAGGGGCTTCCCGGCAGCCCCAGCATTTT; CDR3 protein: CASSIEGASRQPQHF
J gene: TRBJ1-5; D gene: TRBD1; clone size: many; V gene: TRBV20-1; CDR3 DNA: TGCAGTGCTAGACCGGACAGGGAGAATCAGCCCCAGCATTTT; CDR3 protein: CSARPDRENQPQHF
J gene: TRBJ2-6; D gene: -; clone size: -; V gene: TRBV11-3; CDR3 DNA: TGTGCCAGCAGCGAGGGGGGGGGGGCGGGGGGGGCCAACGTCCTGACTTTC; CDR3 protein: CASSEGGGAGGANVLTF
J gene: TRBJ1-1; D gene: -; clone size: many; V gene: TRBV5-6; CDR3 DNA: TGTGCCAGCAGCCTGATCGAGGGCGGGATCACTGAAGCTTTCTTT; CDR3 protein: CASSLIEGGITEAFF